What follows are 2 T cell receptor beta chains derived from one specimen sequenced in a study of OX40 agonist ivuxolimab in advanced cancers. Sequencing was performed with immunoSEQ multiplex PCR; in TCRdb, only in-frame clones are kept and a portion is missing. The table lists 40,000 or so clones, approximately 90% of them singletons, with around 13% in the top ten. The input for sequencing was CD4+ or CD8+ T cells sorted from blood, taken in a trial of the OX40 agonist ivuxolimab. These receptors were taken from an adult with an advanced solid tumor such as melanoma, head and neck, liver or kidney cancer.

The chain recombines TRBV11-2 with TRBJ1-2; no reliable D call. Germline V gene data show CDR1 as SGHAT and CDR2 as FQNNGV. The CDR3 spans 9 residues. Deletions cut 3 bases from V and 10 bases from J, with 3 bases between. The CDR3 spells CASSLAYTF. DNA for the CDR3: TGTGCCAGCAGCTTGGCCTACACCTTC.

The rearrangement uses TRBV14 and TRBJ1-1, with D uncertain. Trimming pared 2 bases from V and 0 bases from J, leaving 10 bases between. The CDR3 has 15 amino acids. Germline CDR1 is SGHDN and CDR2 is FVKESK. The CDR3 here is CASSQLAAMNTEAFF. In nucleotides, the CDR3 is TGTGCCAGCAGCCAATTGGCAGCTATGAACACTGAAGCTTTCTTT. Combining the CDR3 with reference TRBV14 and TRBJ1-1 gives the whole variable domain EAGVTQFPSHSVIEKGQTVTLRCDPISGHDNLYWYRRVMGKEIKFLLHFVKESKQDESGMPNNRFLAERTGGTYSTLKVQPAELEDSGVYFCASSQLAAMNTEAFFGQGTRLTVV.